A single sample is the source of the 30 T cell receptor beta chains below, sequenced in a study of T-cell reconstitution after alpha-beta-depleted transplantation in children. During its preparation, the TCRbeta library received unique molecular identifiers. TCRdb passed the PCR reads through MiXCR, listing each CDR3 protein once. The sample lists about 900,000 distinct CDR3 sequences; roughly 29% were seen once. Source: PBMCs, mostly from graft donor cells, taken 360 days after TCRalphabeta/CD19-depleted stem cell transplant. The receptors derive from a boy younger than two who had a stem cell transplant for SCID, so the T cells may come from the graft donor.

This clonotype occurred once. The gene calls are TRBV7-9 and TRBJ1-5, with 8 nucleotides matching TRBD1. There are 17 residues in the CDR3. Per the germline V gene, CDR1 is SEHNR and CDR2 is FQNEAQ (reference sequence). Losses at the gene ends were 3 bases for V and 3 bases for J; bases not matched to a gene: 10. The CDR3 coding sequence is TGTGCCAGCAGCTTTTCCCCGGGACAGGCTAACAATCAGCCCCAGCATTTT. Residues: CASSFSPGQANNQPQHF.

This rearrangement joins TRBV10-3 to TRBJ2-2, with D perhaps given as TRBD1 or TRBD2 (6 bases each). The V end lost 2 bases, the J end lost 3 bases, and 10 bases lay between the germline ends. The CDR3 has 15 residues. CDR1 and CDR2 from the germline V gene are ENHRY and SYGVKD. CDR3: CAISERGPYTGELFF. The DNA of the CDR3 is TGTGCCATCAGTGAGCGGGGGCCCTACACCGGGGAGCTGTTTTTT.

This chain connects TRBV9 to TRBJ2-1; the match to TRBD2 covers 7 bases. Germline trimming cut 3 bases from V and 4 bases from J; bases unmatched to any gene: 7. Germline CDR1 reads SGDLS; CDR2 reads YYNGEE. This CDR3 is 15 amino acids long. CDR3 residues: CASSAAGDSYNEQFF. The CDR3 DNA reads TGTGCCAGCAGCGCGGCGGGGGATTCTTACAATGAGCAGTTCTTC.

CDR3 coding DNA: TGCGCCAGCAGCTTTGCAGGGAGTCAGAGCAATGAGCAGTTCTTC. Translation gives CASSFAGSQSNEQFF. The chain employs TRBV5-1 and TRBJ2-1; either TRBD1 or TRBD2 may supply D (5 bases each). Germline lookup yields CDR1 SGHRS and CDR2 YFSETQ. V was cut by 2 bases and J by 6 bases, with 15 bases left in between. The CDR3 has 15 residues.

The V and J genes are TRBV24-1 and TRBJ2-1; weak D call: TRBD1 (8 bases). Germline V gene lookup returns CDR1 KGHDR and CDR2 SFDVKD. CDR3 size: 17 residues. V was cut by 4 bases and J by 4 bases, with 19 bases left in between. CDR3 sequence reads: CATSEGGQGGGYNEQFF. The CDR3, as DNA: TGTGCCACCAGTGAGGGAGGACAGGGAGGGGGTTACAATGAGCAGTTCTTC.

The chain employs TRBV5-1 and TRBJ2-3; 9 nucleotides line up with TRBD2. The CDR3 is made up of 17 amino acids. Per the germline V gene, CDR1 is SGHRS and CDR2 is YFSETQ. Unmatched junction bases numbered 19, after V lost 4 bases and J lost 10 bases. CDR3 in amino acids: CASSPSFGTSLKKAQYF. For the CDR3, the DNA is TGCGCCAGCAGCCCCTCGTTCGGGACTAGCCTCAAGAAGGCGCAGTATTTT.

V usage is TRBV5-1 and J usage is TRBJ2-3; TRBD1 is a possible D gene (6 bases). The germline gives CDR1 SGHRS, CDR2 YFSETQ. This CDR3 is 15 amino acids long. V was trimmed by 2 bases and J by 5 bases, leaving 15 bases between them. The CDR3 reads CASSFGTPRGDTQYF. CDR3 bases: TGCGCCAGCAGCTTCGGGACACCCCGCGGAGATACGCAGTATTTT.

The rearrangement joins TRBV24-1 to TRBJ2-2; a weak D match, TRBD2 (6 bases). The CDR3 totals 15 residues. V was shortened by 0 bases and J by 2 bases, with 6 bases between the two germline ends. Germline V lookup: CDR1 KGHDR, CDR2 SFDVKD. The CDR3 DNA reads as TGTGCCACCAGTGATTTGGGGACTAACACCGGGGAGCTGTTTTTT. Its translation: CATSDLGTNTGELFF.

The chain carries TRBV6-2 or TRBV6-3 and TRBJ2-6; 9 bases align to TRBD1. This CDR3 comprises 20 residues. The V gene end was trimmed by 4 bases and the J gene end by 2 bases; junction bases not matched to a gene: 15. Germline V gene lookup returns CDR1 MNHEY and CDR2 SVGEGT. This CDR3 reads CASSFPTRTGELTGANVLTF. The CDR3 region has the DNA TGTGCCAGCAGTTTCCCAACCCGGACAGGGGAATTGACTGGGGCCAACGTCCTGACTTTC.

V is TRBV29-1 and J is TRBJ1-1; D gene ambiguous. CDR1 is SQVTM, CDR2 ANQGSEA, per germline. The V gene lost 3 bases and the J gene lost 5 bases, with 13 bases spanning the gap. The length of the CDR3 is 13 residues. The CDR3 region has the DNA TGCAGCGTTGAGGGCGGTGATGCGACTGAAGCTTTCTTT. It translates to CSVEGGDATEAFF.

This clonotype was detected a few times. The CDR3 does not end in the conserved phenylalanine or tryptophan, so this is likely a read error. The rearrangement uses TRBV15 and TRBJ2-1; tentatively, D is TRBD2 (6 bases). Trimming cost V 0 bases and J 2 bases, with 11 bases left between them. The V gene's germline CDR1 is LNHNV and CDR2 YYDKDF (reference sequence). The CDR3 covers 16 residues. The CDR3 nucleotides read TGTGCCACCAGCAGAGAGAGACTAGTAACCTACAATGAGCAGTTCTCC. Protein product: CATSRERLVTYNEQFS.

This chain uses TRBV10-3 with TRBJ2-2; possibly TRBD2 for D (6 bases). Germline V CDR1 and CDR2: ENHRY, SYGVKD. V shed 0 bases and J shed 5 bases, with 13 bases lying between them. This CDR3 contains 16 residues. CDR3 region: CAISESHPGTTGELFF. The CDR3 DNA follows: TGTGCCATCAGTGAGTCCCACCCGGGGACTACCGGGGAGCTGTTTTTT.

In its sample, this clonotype was seen a few times. The rearrangement uses TRBV27 and TRBJ2-7; the D gene is possibly TRBD2 (7 bases). V lost 5 bases to trimming and J lost 2 bases, with 13 bases between them. CDR3 length equals 14 residues. The germline gives CDR1 MNHEY, CDR2 SMNVEV (reference sequence). DNA for the CDR3: TGTGCCAGCAGTCGGGGGGACAAGACCTACGAGCAGTACTTC. Its protein product is CASSRGDKTYEQYF.

This chain links TRBV20-1 with TRBJ2-3, with 14 nucleotides matching TRBD2. Germline V gene sequence: CDR1 DFQATT, CDR2 SNEGSKA (reference sequence). The J segment lost 0 bases and the V segment lost 5 bases, leaving 4 bases of the junction unmatched. This CDR3 is 16 amino acids long. The CDR3 DNA reads as TGCAGTGCTCGGACTAGCGGGGGGTCTAGCACAGATACGCAGTATTTT. Protein: CSARTSGGSSTDTQYF.

The V gene is TRBV27, the J gene TRBJ2-3; TRBD2 agrees at 9 bases. The CDR3 has 18 amino acids. Losses at the gene ends were 6 bases for V and 1 base for J; bases not matched to a gene: 14. CDR1 and CDR2 (germline): MNHEY, SMNVEV (reference sequence). The CDR3 sequence is CASSPGWRGGLGTDTQYF. The CDR3 DNA reads as TGTGCCAGCAGCCCGGGGTGGCGGGGGGGCCTTGGCACAGATACGCAGTATTTT.

The chain couples TRBV15 to TRBJ2-1; the match to TRBD1 covers 8 bases. This CDR3 spans 16 amino acids. Per germline, CDR1 LNHNV and CDR2 YYDKDF (reference sequence). Trimming at V came to 2 bases and at J to 8 bases, leaving 11 bases not matched to a gene. CDR3 sequence: CATSRSGQGVSYEQFF. The CDR3 DNA reads as TGTGCCACCAGCAGATCTGGACAGGGAGTGTCGTATGAGCAGTTCTTC.

The chain joins TRBV7-2 to TRBJ1-2, with TRBD1 as a possible D gene (5 bases). The CDR3 consists of 13 residues. V was trimmed by 1 base and J by 7 bases, leaving 10 bases between them. Germline-derived CDR1 and CDR2 are SGHTA and FQGNSA. CDR3 nucleotide sequence: TGTGCCAGCAGCTTAGAGGCCAGGGCTGGCTACACCTTC. This encodes CASSLEARAGYTF.

This clonotype was detected a few times. The chain couples TRBV20-1 to TRBJ2-3; D gene uncertain. Germline loops: CDR1 DFQATT, CDR2 SNEGSKA (reference sequence). This CDR3 contains 10 residues. V shed 2 bases and J shed 7 bases, with 4 bases lying between them. CDR3 sequence reads: CSARRNTQYF. As DNA, the CDR3 is TGCAGTGCTAGAAGGAATACGCAGTATTTT.

This clonotype turned up a few times. The rearrangement uses TRBV5-6 and TRBJ2-2, with D perhaps TRBD2 (6 bases). The CDR3 covers 15 residues. V was pared by 4 bases and J by 5 bases, with 15 bases between. Germline CDR1 and CDR2: SGHDT and YYEEEE. As DNA, the CDR3 is TGTGCCAGCAGCCTTTGGGCCGCGGGGACCGGGGAGCTGTTTTTT. This codes for CASSLWAAGTGELFF.

The chain employs TRBV27 and TRBJ2-3; D is undetermined. This CDR3 has 13 amino acids. The V end lost 6 bases, the J end lost 7 bases, and 14 bases lay between the germline ends. Germline V CDR1 and CDR2: MNHEY, SMNVEV (reference sequence). CDR3 in amino acids: CASRDGPQNTQYF. The CDR3 DNA follows: TGTGCCAGCAGGGACGGACCCCAAAATACGCAGTATTTT.

The chain couples TRBV5-1 to TRBJ1-2, with D hard to call. The germline V gene encodes CDR1 SGHRS and CDR2 YFSETQ. This CDR3 has 11 amino acids. The ends were cut back, 4 bases at V and 12 bases at J, with 13 bases in the middle. The DNA of the CDR3 is TGCGCCAGCAGCCCCCGGGCCGCCCACACCTTC. This sequence encodes CASSPRAAHTF.

This clonotype has just one count. The gene calls are TRBV5-1 and TRBJ1-1, with D unresolved. This CDR3 spans 15 amino acids. V was trimmed by 0 bases and J by 3 bases, leaving 12 bases between them. From germline, CDR1 is SGHRS and CDR2 YFSETQ. CDR3 in DNA: TGCGCCAGCAGCTTGGCCGCTCTCCAGGACACTGAAGCTTTCTTT. Translation gives CASSLAALQDTEAFF.

The chain uses TRBV29-1 and TRBJ2-7; D possibly corresponds to TRBD1 (5 bases). CDR3 size: 14 residues. Germline V lookup: CDR1 SQVTM, CDR2 ANQGSEA. Deletions cut 4 bases from V and 2 bases from J, with 15 bases between. The chain's CDR3 is CSVARRGSTYEQYF. In DNA form, the CDR3 reads TGCAGCGTTGCACGTAGGGGATCAACCTACGAGCAGTACTTC.

This clonotype was seen a handful of times. The chain has TRBV15 and TRBJ2-1; 11 positions match TRBD2. This CDR3 region has 15 residues. With 3 bases clipped from V and 13 bases from J, the junction kept 11 bases outside the gene matches. The germline V gene has CDR1 LNHNV and CDR2 YYDKDF (reference sequence). CDR3 sequence reads: CATSSFGTGTSGQFF. The CDR3 DNA reads TGTGCCACCAGCAGTTTCGGAACCGGGACTAGCGGACAGTTCTTC.

The chain employs TRBV6-2 or TRBV6-3 and TRBJ2-1; no reliable D call. CDR3 length: 11 amino acids. The V end lost 8 bases, the J end lost 4 bases, and 6 bases lay between the germline ends. CDR1 and CDR2 (germline): MNHEY, SVGEGT. The CDR3 protein is CASANYNEQFF. The CDR3 nucleotides read TGTGCCAGCGCAAATTACAATGAGCAGTTCTTC.

The chain has TRBV5-1 and TRBJ1-1; a weak D match, TRBD1 (5 bases). V lost 3 bases and J lost 7, with 13 bases in between. This CDR3 has 13 amino acids. The V gene's germline CDR1 is SGHRS and CDR2 YFSETQ. The CDR3 loop is CASSWDFPDEAFF. The CDR3 DNA reads TGCGCCAGCAGCTGGGACTTTCCGGATGAAGCTTTCTTT.

The rearrangement joins TRBV30 to TRBJ2-7; 9 bases are a match to TRBD1. Trimming cost V 0 bases and J 3 bases; bases outside gene matches: 6. In germline, CDR1 is GTSNPN, CDR2 SVGIG (reference sequence). The CDR3 loop spans 15 amino acids. The CDR3 DNA reads as TGTGCCTGGAGTGTAAAGGTGACAGGGGGCTACGAGCAGTACTTC. As protein: CAWSVKVTGGYEQYF.

The rearrangement links TRBV5-1 to TRBJ2-3; 7 nucleotides align to TRBD1. The CDR3 consists of 18 residues. V was clipped by 4 bases and J by 1 base; unmatched bases: 15. Germline V gene sequence: CDR1 SGHRS, CDR2 YFSETQ. CDR3 DNA sequence: TGCGCCAGCAGCCTAAGCGACAGGGCCCATCTACGCACAGATACGCAGTATTTT. Translating gives CASSLSDRAHLRTDTQYF.

This clonotype was seen only a few times. The chain uses TRBV7-2 and TRBJ2-3; TRBD2 matches at 7 bases. CDR1 is SGHTA, CDR2 FQGNSA, per germline. V shed 2 bases and J 7 bases; nucleotides not matched to a gene: 12. The CDR3 runs to 16 residues. The CDR3 region is CASSLLRREGTYTQYF. CDR3 in DNA: TGTGCCAGCAGCTTACTGCGGAGGGAGGGCACGTATACGCAGTATTTT.

CDR3 bases: TGCAGCGTTGAAGAAGGGCAGACTAGCGGGGTCAACGAGCAGTACTTC. This gives the protein CSVEEGQTSGVNEQYF. This chain uses TRBV29-1 with TRBJ2-7; 11 bases line up with TRBD2. Trimming took 0 bases from V and 5 from J; bases not matched to a gene: 9. CDR1 is SQVTM, CDR2 ANQGSEA, per germline. This CDR3 is 16 amino acids long.